Included here is one T cell receptor beta chain sequence, with context. Its antigen is undetermined. Looked up from germline, CDR1 is SQVTM and CDR2 is ANQGSEA. The CDR3 is made up of 14 amino acids. Trimming stripped 1 base from V and 5 bases from J, with 13 bases between. This specimen comes from a study of CD8+ T cells in alopecia areata. About the research overall: The study gave treated patients oral tofacitinib at 5 to 10 mg twice daily. Broader study findings: Although TCR sharing was seen in mice, sharing across patients was less clear, possibly for HLA-related reasons.

Extracted from the samples, RNA was reverse transcribed into cDNA to serve as the sequencing template. Method: immunoSEQ multiplex PCR; TCRdb's copy keeps in-frame clones and lacks some. The sample contains 120,000 to 150,000 clones, around 47% of which appear only once. This clonotype was sampled from a human donor with alopecia areata. The sequencing sample was made of CD4+ T cells sorted from blood. The V call is TRBV29-1, the J call TRBJ2-3; no definite D call. Here the CDR3 reads CSVEGRGIRDTQYF. DNA for the CDR3: TGCAGCGTTGAAGGGAGAGGTATACGAGATACGCAGTATTTT.